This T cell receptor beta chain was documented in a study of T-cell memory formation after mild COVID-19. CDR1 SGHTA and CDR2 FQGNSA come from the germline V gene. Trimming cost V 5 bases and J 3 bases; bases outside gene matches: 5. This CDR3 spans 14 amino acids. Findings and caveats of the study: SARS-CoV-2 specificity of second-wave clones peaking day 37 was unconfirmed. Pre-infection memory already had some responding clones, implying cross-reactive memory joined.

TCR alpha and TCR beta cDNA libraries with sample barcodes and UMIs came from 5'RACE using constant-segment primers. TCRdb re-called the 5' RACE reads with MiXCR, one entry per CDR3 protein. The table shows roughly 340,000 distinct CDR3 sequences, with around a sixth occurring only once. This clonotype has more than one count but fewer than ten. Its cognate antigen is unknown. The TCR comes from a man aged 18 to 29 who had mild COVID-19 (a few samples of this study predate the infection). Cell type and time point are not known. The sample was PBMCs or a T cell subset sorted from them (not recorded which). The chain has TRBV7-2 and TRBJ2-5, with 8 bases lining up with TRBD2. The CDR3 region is CASSQTSDEETQYF. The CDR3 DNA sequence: TGTGCCAGCAGCCAGACTAGCGACGAAGAGACCCAGTACTTC. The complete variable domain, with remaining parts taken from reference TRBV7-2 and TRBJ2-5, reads GAGVSQSPSNKVTEKGKDVELRCDPISGHTALYWYRQSLGQGLEFLIYFQGNSAPDKSGLPSDRFSAERTGGSVSTLTIQRTQQEDSAVYLCASSQTSDEETQYFGPGTRLLVL.